A single sample gave rise to the 5 T cell receptor beta chains below, sequenced in a study of blood T cells in healthy people across ages. A second PCR of 7 to 11 cycles used a sample-barcoded 5' primer and a J-beta primer mix. One entry per CDR3 protein, called by TCRdb with MiXCR from the 5' RACE reads. The sample contains 900,000 to 950,000 distinct CDR3 sequences, about 29% of which appear only once. These data were likewise used in another study, on T cells of mothers and their children.

The sequencing input was blood. These receptors originate from a woman between 40 and 50 years old in good health.

This clonotype showed up just a few times. The J gene is TRBJ2-5, the V gene TRBV5-1, with TRBD2 identical over 7 bases. V was pared by 4 bases and J by 2 bases, with 5 bases of the junction left unmatched. CDR3 length: 14 amino acids. Germline V gene lookup returns CDR1 SGHRS and CDR2 YFSETQ. CDR3 loop: CASSQGLRQETQYF. Written as DNA, the CDR3 is TGCGCCAGCAGCCAGGGACTAAGGCAAGAGACCCAGTACTTC.

This clonotype was detected many times. This chain links TRBV7-9 with TRBJ1-2; 11 nucleotides align to TRBD1. The CDR3 has 16 residues. V lost 5 bases, J lost 6 bases, and 11 bases stayed unmatched. CDR1 and CDR2 from the germline V gene are SEHNR and FQNEAQ (reference sequence). CDR3 amino acids: CASSAGQGADLNGYTF. The CDR3 coding sequence is TGTGCCAGCAGCGCCGGACAGGGGGCCGATCTTAATGGCTACACCTTC.

This chain joins TRBV6-5 and TRBJ2-1; 9 nucleotides align to TRBD2. CDR3 length equals 12 residues. After removal of 10 bases from V and 10 bases from J, the junction contained 8 bases not matched to a gene. Germline V gene data show CDR1 as MNHEY and CDR2 as SVGAGI. The CDR3 DNA follows: TGTGCCACCAAGGGACTAGCCTACGAGCAGTTCTTC. The encoded protein is CATKGLAYEQFF.

As to this clonotype: A much larger clone differs from this one at a single base, so this may be a read error. The chain combines TRBV5-1 with TRBJ2-5; D is ambiguous. Germline lookup yields CDR1 SGHRS and CDR2 YFSETQ. The ends were cut back, 0 bases at V and 3 bases at J, with 9 bases in the middle. CDR3 length: 14 amino acids. This CDR3 is CASSLGPAKETQYF. The CDR3 coding sequence is TGCGCCAGCAGCTTGGGGCCAGCAAAAGAGACCCAGTACTTC.

V and J are TRBV20-1 and TRBJ1-2; the D gene is possibly TRBD1 (5 bases). The CDR3 spans 14 residues. V was pared by 5 bases and J by 4 bases, with 17 bases between. In germline, CDR1 is DFQATT, CDR2 SNEGSKA (reference sequence). In DNA form, the CDR3 reads TGCAGTGCTGAATCGGGGCAGGGAGCCTATGGCTACACCTTC. This encodes CSAESGQGAYGYTF.